The clone carrying this TCR beta chain showed up just a few times. Antigen unknown. The sample is drawn from a study of T-cell memory formation after mild COVID-19. Across the study: Largely, TCR clusters stayed within a single donor. The study, taken as a whole, reports: Later expanders leaned CD4+, whereas clones that contracted between day 15 and 85 were balanced CD4/CD8. Of the contracting clones, CD4+ ones lay mainly in CM and EM, and CD8+ ones in EMRA.

TCR alpha and TCR beta cDNA libraries carrying sample barcodes and UMIs came from 5'RACE with constant-segment primers. TCRdb re-called the 5' RACE reads with MiXCR, one entry per CDR3 protein. Here the sample spans about 190,000 distinct CDR3 sequences, about a fifth being singletons. This CDR3 is built from 19 residues. CDR1 and CDR2 from the germline V gene are MNHEY and SMNVEV (reference sequence). With 8 bases clipped from V and 6 bases from J, the junction kept 23 bases outside the gene matches. The material sequenced was PBMCs or a T cell subset sorted from them (not recorded which). This TCR was sampled from an adult woman who had mild COVID-19 (a few samples of this study predate the infection). Cell type and time point are not known. V usage is TRBV27 and J usage is TRBJ1-5, with 9 bases lining up with TRBD1. Here the CDR3 reads CASHRTGGEVFYSGQPQHF. CDR3 nucleotides: TGTGCCAGCCATCGAACAGGGGGCGAAGTTTTCTACTCGGGTCAGCCCCAGCATTTT.